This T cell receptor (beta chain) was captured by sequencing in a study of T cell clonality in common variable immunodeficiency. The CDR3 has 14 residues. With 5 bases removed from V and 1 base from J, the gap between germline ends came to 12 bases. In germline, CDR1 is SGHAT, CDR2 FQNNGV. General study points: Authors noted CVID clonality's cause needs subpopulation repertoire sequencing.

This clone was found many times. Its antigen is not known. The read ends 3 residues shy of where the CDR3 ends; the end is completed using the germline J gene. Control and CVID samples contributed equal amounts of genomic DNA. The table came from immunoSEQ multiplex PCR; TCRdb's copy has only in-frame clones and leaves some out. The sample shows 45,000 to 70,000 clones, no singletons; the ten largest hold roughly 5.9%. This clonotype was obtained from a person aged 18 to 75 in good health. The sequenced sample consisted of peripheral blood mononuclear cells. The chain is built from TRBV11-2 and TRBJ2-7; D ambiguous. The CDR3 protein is CASSQNTGSYEQYF. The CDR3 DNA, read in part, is TGTGCCAGCAGCCAAAATACGGGTTCCTACGAG.